This is a list of T cell receptor beta chains from one sample in a study of human T cells and chemical hapten exposure. Via MiXCR, TCRdb re-called the RACE reads, giving one row per CDR3 protein. This table holds about 250,000 distinct CDR3 sequences, approximately 7.5% found once. The material sequenced was whole blood, taken in connection with sensitization to the hapten diphenylcyclopropenone (DPC). The origin of the receptors is a young man with alopecia areata. Some clones in this sample may be carry-over from other donors' samples. Each CDR3 is given with its conserved first and last residue. A D gene is named only where the DNA matches it firmly. The size field is filled for only some rows; it gives once, few, many or a size class.

clone size: .; J gene: TRBJ2-2; V gene: TRBV10-3; D gene: TRBD1; CDR3 protein: CAIRGQVHDTGELFF; CDR3 DNA: TGTGCCATCCGAGGACAGGTGCACGACACCGGGGAGCTGTTTTTT
clone size: many; J gene: TRBJ1-2; V gene: TRBV29-1; D gene: .; CDR3 protein: CSADTDRANYGYTF; CDR3 DNA: TGCAGCGCAGACACGGACAGAGCTAACTATGGCTACACCTTC
clone size: many; J gene: TRBJ2-5; V gene: TRBV5-1; D gene: .; CDR3 protein: CASSDEQTQYF; CDR3 DNA: TGCGCCAGCAGCGATGAGCAGACCCAGTACTTC
clone size: .; J gene: TRBJ2-3; V gene: TRBV14; D gene: TRBD2; CDR3 protein: CASSPLRTSGGVTDTQYF; CDR3 DNA: TGTGCCAGCAGCCCCCTAAGGACTAGCGGGGGAGTCACAGATACGCAGTATTTT
clone size: many; J gene: TRBJ2-3; V gene: TRBV2; D gene: .; CDR3 protein: CASSEASRKGGDTQYF; CDR3 DNA: TGTGCCAGCAGTGAAGCGAGCAGAAAAGGTGGGGATACGCAGTATTTT
clone size: .; J gene: TRBJ2-3; V gene: TRBV20-1; D gene: TRBD2; CDR3 protein: CSARGRRGGQTDTQYF; CDR3 DNA: TGCAGTGCTAGAGGTCGGCGGGGGGGCCAAACAGATACGCAGTATTTT
clone size: .; J gene: TRBJ1-5; V gene: TRBV20-1; D gene: .; CDR3 protein: CSASSRDLNQPQHF; CDR3 DNA: TGCAGTGCCAGTAGCCGGGACTTGAATCAGCCCCAGCATTTT
clone size: .; J gene: TRBJ1-4; V gene: TRBV7-2; D gene: .; CDR3 protein: CASSLTADNEKLFF; CDR3 DNA: TGTGCCAGCAGCTTGACAGCAGATAATGAAAAACTGTTTTTT
clone size: .; J gene: TRBJ2-5; V gene: TRBV6-6; D gene: .; CDR3 protein: CASEGYQETQYF; CDR3 DNA: TGTGCCAGCGAAGGGTATCAAGAGACCCAGTACTTC
clone size: many; J gene: TRBJ1-1; V gene: TRBV7-8; D gene: .; CDR3 protein: CASSLRDGTEAFF; CDR3 DNA: TGTGCCAGCAGCTTGCGGGACGGCACTGAAGCTTTCTTT
clone size: many; J gene: TRBJ1-1; V gene: TRBV7-2; D gene: .; CDR3 protein: CASSLAENTEAFF; CDR3 DNA: TGTGCCAGCAGCTTAGCGGAGAACACTGAAGCTTTCTTT
clone size: few; J gene: TRBJ2-3; V gene: TRBV12-3/TRBV12-4; D gene: .; CDR3 protein: CASLLREVDTQYF; CDR3 DNA: TGTGCCAGCCTACTAAGGGAAGTAGATACGCAGTATTTT
clone size: many; J gene: TRBJ2-7; V gene: TRBV5-1; D gene: .; CDR3 protein: CASSLKGHPYEQYF; CDR3 DNA: TGCGCCAGCAGCTTGAAAGGGCATCCCTACGAGCAGTACTTC
clone size: .; J gene: TRBJ2-1; V gene: TRBV5-1; D gene: .; CDR3 protein: CASKGSGPYNEQFF; CDR3 DNA: TGCGCCAGCAAGGGTTCAGGACCCTACAATGAGCAGTTCTTC
clone size: few; J gene: TRBJ1-5; V gene: TRBV6-2/TRBV6-3; D gene: .; CDR3 protein: CASSYSIGDGGSRNQPQHF; CDR3 DNA: TGTGCCAGCAGTTACTCGATCGGGGATGGGGGCTCCCGAAATCAGCCCCAGCATTTT
clone size: .; J gene: TRBJ2-5; V gene: TRBV27; D gene: .; CDR3 protein: CASRSLRLGETQYF; CDR3 DNA: TGTGCCAGCAGATCGCTCAGGTTGGGAGAGACCCAGTACTTC
clone size: many; J gene: TRBJ2-7; V gene: TRBV2; D gene: .; CDR3 protein: CASSEDYEQYF; CDR3 DNA: TGTGCCAGCAGTGAAGACTACGAGCAGTACTTC
clone size: .; J gene: TRBJ1-1; V gene: TRBV4-1; D gene: .; CDR3 protein: CASSQLYGNTEAFF; CDR3 DNA: TGCGCCAGCAGCCAGCTTTACGGGAACACTGAAGCTTTCTTT
clone size: .; J gene: TRBJ2-7; V gene: TRBV20-1; D gene: TRBD1; CDR3 protein: CSAPRDRGSYEQYF; CDR3 DNA: TGCAGTGCTCCCCGGGACAGGGGTTCCTACGAGCAGTACTTC
clone size: many; J gene: TRBJ2-5; V gene: TRBV4-2; D gene: .; CDR3 protein: CASSQEIQGPSQETQYF; CDR3 DNA: TGTGCCAGCAGCCAGGAAATACAGGGCCCCTCACAAGAGACCCAGTACTTC
clone size: .; J gene: TRBJ2-6; V gene: TRBV4-3; D gene: .; CDR3 protein: CASSQLSGANVLTF; CDR3 DNA: TGCGCCAGCAGCCAGTTATCTGGGGCCAACGTCCTGACTTTC
clone size: .; J gene: TRBJ2-1; V gene: TRBV6-2/TRBV6-3; D gene: .; CDR3 protein: CVSRDLPYNEQFF; CDR3 DNA: TGTGTCAGTCGGGACCTCCCCTACAATGAGCAGTTCTTC
clone size: .; J gene: TRBJ2-3; V gene: TRBV3-1; D gene: .; CDR3 protein: CASSQGPKTQYF; CDR3 DNA: TGTGCCAGCAGCCAAGGGCCCAAGACGCAGTATTTT
clone size: few; J gene: TRBJ1-1; V gene: TRBV18; D gene: TRBD1; CDR3 protein: CASSQYRDRGGTEAFF; CDR3 DNA: TGTGCCAGCTCACAATACCGGGACAGGGGAGGCACTGAAGCTTTCTTT
clone size: .; J gene: TRBJ1-5; V gene: TRBV20-1; D gene: .; CDR3 protein: CSARVGDQQPQHF; CDR3 DNA: TGCAGTGCTAGAGTGGGGGATCAGCAGCCCCAGCATTTT
clone size: .; J gene: TRBJ2-1; V gene: TRBV7-6; D gene: .; CDR3 protein: CASSLVVGPSSYNEQFF; CDR3 DNA: TGTGCCAGCAGCTTAGTAGTGGGGCCCAGCTCCTACAATGAGCAGTTCTTC
clone size: few; J gene: TRBJ2-2; V gene: TRBV7-3; D gene: TRBD1; CDR3 protein: CASSAKGWSGGELFF; CDR3 DNA: TGTGCCAGCAGCGCGAAAGGGTGGTCAGGGGGCGAGCTGTTTTTT
clone size: few; J gene: TRBJ2-1; V gene: TRBV3-1; D gene: TRBD2; CDR3 protein: CASSRYSGGSYNEQFF; CDR3 DNA: TGTGCCAGCAGCCGGTACAGCGGGGGTTCCTACAATGAGCAGTTCTTC
clone size: many; J gene: TRBJ1-1; V gene: TRBV12-3/TRBV12-4; D gene: TRBD1; CDR3 protein: CASRNRDRGFLNTEAFF; CDR3 DNA: TGTGCCAGCAGGAATCGGGACAGGGGATTTTTGAACACTGAAGCTTTCTTT
clone size: few; J gene: TRBJ1-1; V gene: TRBV6-2/TRBV6-3; D gene: TRBD1; CDR3 protein: CASSYAGGNTEAFF; CDR3 DNA: TGTGCCAGCAGTTACGCAGGGGGGAACACTGAAGCTTTCTTT
clone size: .; J gene: TRBJ1-2; V gene: TRBV19; D gene: TRBD1; CDR3 protein: CASSMGTGVGNYGYTF; CDR3 DNA: TGTGCCAGTAGTATGGGGACAGGGGTTGGAAACTATGGCTACACCTTC
clone size: .; J gene: TRBJ2-3; V gene: TRBV10-3; D gene: .; CDR3 protein: CAIRKGNADTQYF; CDR3 DNA: TGTGCCATCAGGAAGGGTAATGCAGATACGCAGTATTTT
clone size: .; J gene: TRBJ2-1; V gene: TRBV6-5; D gene: TRBD2; CDR3 protein: CASSYSRGYNEQFF; CDR3 DNA: TGTGCCAGCAGTTACTCGCGGGGGTACAATGAGCAGTTCTTC
clone size: many; J gene: TRBJ1-1; V gene: TRBV10-3; D gene: .; CDR3 protein: CAISESTTANTEAFF; CDR3 DNA: TGTGCCATCAGTGAGTCGACGACCGCTAACACTGAAGCTTTCTTT
clone size: many; J gene: TRBJ2-5; V gene: TRBV5-1; D gene: TRBD2; CDR3 protein: CASSDGLAPKETQYF; CDR3 DNA: TGCGCCAGCAGCGACGGACTAGCGCCCAAAGAGACCCAGTACTTC
clone size: few; J gene: TRBJ1-4; V gene: TRBV7-9; D gene: .; CDR3 protein: CASSLSRENEKLFF; CDR3 DNA: TGTGCCAGCAGCTTAAGCAGGGAAAATGAAAAACTGTTTTTT
clone size: many; J gene: TRBJ1-6; V gene: TRBV4-3; D gene: .; CDR3 protein: CASSQIMGSPLHF; CDR3 DNA: TGCGCCAGCAGCCAAATTATGGGTTCACCCCTCCACTTT
clone size: few; J gene: TRBJ2-7; V gene: TRBV12-3/TRBV12-4; D gene: .; CDR3 protein: CASSWPGEELYF; CDR3 DNA: TGTGCCAGCAGTTGGCCAGGGGAAGAATTGTACTTC
clone size: few; J gene: TRBJ2-7; V gene: TRBV29-1; D gene: TRBD1; CDR3 protein: CSAVTGLYYEQYF; CDR3 DNA: TGCAGCGCCGTGACAGGGTTGTACTACGAGCAGTACTTC
clone size: .; J gene: TRBJ2-1; V gene: TRBV10-3; D gene: TRBD2; CDR3 protein: CAISVGSGGASYNEQFF; CDR3 DNA: TGTGCCATCAGTGTTGGTAGCGGGGGGGCCTCCTACAATGAGCAGTTCTTC
clone size: few; J gene: TRBJ2-5; V gene: TRBV10-3; D gene: TRBD1; CDR3 protein: CATGDRDRGSETQYF; CDR3 DNA: TGTGCCACCGGCGACCGGGACAGGGGATCAGAGACCCAGTACTTC
clone size: .; J gene: TRBJ2-2; V gene: TRBV3-1; D gene: .; CDR3 protein: CASSQRRGITGELFF; CDR3 DNA: TGTGCCAGCAGCCAACGACGGGGGATCACCGGGGAGCTGTTTTTT
clone size: .; J gene: TRBJ2-3; V gene: TRBV4-3; D gene: .; CDR3 protein: CASSQGVPTDTQYF; CDR3 DNA: TGCGCCAGCAGCCAAGGTGTCCCCACAGATACGCAGTATTTT
clone size: few; J gene: TRBJ1-5; V gene: TRBV7-2; D gene: .; CDR3 protein: CASSSTGSEPQHF; CDR3 DNA: TGTGCCAGCAGCTCCACAGGGAGTGAGCCCCAGCATTTT
clone size: few; J gene: TRBJ1-1; V gene: TRBV20-1; D gene: .; CDR3 protein: CSARRGPTEAFF; CDR3 DNA: TGCAGTGCTAGACGAGGGCCCACTGAAGCTTTCTTT
clone size: many; J gene: TRBJ1-5; V gene: TRBV28; D gene: .; CDR3 protein: CASSFPTRTQHF; CDR3 DNA: TGTGCCAGCAGTTTCCCGACTCGGACCCAGCATTTT
clone size: few; J gene: TRBJ1-2; V gene: TRBV4-1; D gene: .; CDR3 protein: CASSPSEAYGYTF; CDR3 DNA: TGCGCCAGCAGCCCTTCGGAAGCCTATGGCTACACCTTC
clone size: few; J gene: TRBJ2-5; V gene: TRBV29-1; D gene: TRBD2; CDR3 protein: CTVTSGGHSHYF; CDR3 DNA: TGCACCGTGACTAGCGGGGGGCACTCCCACTACTTC
clone size: few; J gene: TRBJ2-1; V gene: TRBV3-1; D gene: .; CDR3 protein: CASSQVNGNEQFF; CDR3 DNA: TGTGCCAGCAGCCAAGTAAATGGCAATGAGCAGTTCTTC
clone size: .; J gene: TRBJ1-2; V gene: TRBV6-5; D gene: .; CDR3 protein: CASAPQGTYGYTF; CDR3 DNA: TGTGCCAGCGCTCCACAGGGAACCTATGGCTACACCTTC
clone size: .; J gene: TRBJ2-3; V gene: TRBV28; D gene: TRBD2; CDR3 protein: CASSFAGGRADTQYF; CDR3 DNA: TGTGCCAGCAGTTTTGCGGGGGGGCGGGCAGATACGCAGTATTTT
clone size: few; J gene: TRBJ2-3; V gene: TRBV12-3/TRBV12-4; D gene: TRBD2; CDR3 protein: CASSGLAGADTQYF; CDR3 DNA: TGTGCCAGCAGTGGACTAGCGGGGGCAGATACGCAGTATTTT
clone size: few; J gene: TRBJ1-2; V gene: TRBV29-1; D gene: .; CDR3 protein: CSVGARGAYGYTF; CDR3 DNA: TGCAGCGTTGGGGCTCGCGGGGCCTATGGCTACACCTTC
clone size: few; J gene: TRBJ1-5; V gene: TRBV4-1; D gene: .; CDR3 protein: CASSRFYSNQPQHF; CDR3 DNA: TGCGCCAGCAGCAGGTTTTATAGCAATCAGCCCCAGCATTTT
clone size: many; J gene: TRBJ1-1; V gene: TRBV3-1; D gene: .; CDR3 protein: CASSQDRRARAFF; CDR3 DNA: TGTGCCAGCAGCCAAGATCGGAGGGCACGAGCTTTCTTT
clone size: few; J gene: TRBJ1-5; V gene: TRBV24-1; D gene: .; CDR3 protein: CATSNRAAGGNQPQHF; CDR3 DNA: TGTGCCACCAGTAACAGGGCCGCCGGGGGCAATCAGCCCCAGCATTTT
clone size: few; J gene: TRBJ1-2; V gene: TRBV20-1; D gene: .; CDR3 protein: CSTYPLANYGYTF; CDR3 DNA: TGCAGTACCTATCCCTTAGCTAACTATGGCTACACCTTC
clone size: many; J gene: TRBJ1-5; V gene: TRBV20-1; D gene: .; CDR3 protein: CSATQGIRNQPQHF; CDR3 DNA: TGCAGTGCCACCCAGGGAATACGCAATCAGCCCCAGCATTTT
clone size: .; J gene: TRBJ2-5; V gene: TRBV2; D gene: .; CDR3 protein: CAGCTGDQETQYF; CDR3 DNA: TGTGCCGGATGTACAGGAGATCAAGAGACCCAGTACTTC
clone size: .; J gene: TRBJ1-2; V gene: TRBV6-5; D gene: TRBD1; CDR3 protein: CASRDDREESYGYTF; CDR3 DNA: TGTGCCAGCAGGGACGACAGGGAGGAAAGTTATGGCTACACCTTC